The sequence of this TCR beta chain was determined in a study of T cells in Graves' hyperthyroidism and ophthalmopathy. Overall study findings and caveats: It was a median approximately 7.1 months before onset that the model predicted ophthalmopathy.

Remarks on this clonotype: Its antigen is unknown.

RNA transcripts were the template for amplifying TCR beta CDR3 regions. With the HTBI primer set, the TCR CDR3 went through a first round of RT-PCR. TCRdb reanalysed the multiplex PCR reads using MiXCR and keeps one entry per CDR3 protein. The data hold roughly 300,000 distinct CDR3 sequences, with around a sixth observed a single time. Deletions cut 3 bases from V and 5 bases from J, with 10 bases between. The CDR3 contains 13 residues. The germline V gene encodes CDR1 SNHLY and CDR2 FYNNEI. Patients having uncontrolled infection, another autoimmune disease, pregnancy or lactation were not included. Sample: blood. This receptor was identified in a woman aged 45-65 years with Graves' hyperthyroidism. J is TRBJ1-1 and V is TRBV2, with D hard to call. CDR3 coding DNA: TGTGCCAGCAGTGATAGTTGGATTACTGAAGCTTTCTTT. This sequence encodes CASSDSWITEAFF.